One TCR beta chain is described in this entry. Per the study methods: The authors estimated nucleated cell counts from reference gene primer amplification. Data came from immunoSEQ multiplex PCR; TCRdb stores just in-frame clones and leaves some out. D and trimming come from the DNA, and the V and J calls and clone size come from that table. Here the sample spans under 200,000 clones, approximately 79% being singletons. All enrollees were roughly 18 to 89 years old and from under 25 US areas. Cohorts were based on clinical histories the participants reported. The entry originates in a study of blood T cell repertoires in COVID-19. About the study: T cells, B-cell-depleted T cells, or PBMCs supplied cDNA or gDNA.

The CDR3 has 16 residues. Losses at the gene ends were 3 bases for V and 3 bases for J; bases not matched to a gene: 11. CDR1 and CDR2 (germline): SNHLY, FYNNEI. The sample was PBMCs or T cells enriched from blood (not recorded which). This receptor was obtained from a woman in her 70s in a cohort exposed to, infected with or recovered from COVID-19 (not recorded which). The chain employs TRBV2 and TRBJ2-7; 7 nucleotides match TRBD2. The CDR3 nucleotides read TGTGCCAGCAGTGACCGCGCCACTAGCGCAAACTACGAGCAGTACTTC. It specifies CASSDRATSANYEQYF. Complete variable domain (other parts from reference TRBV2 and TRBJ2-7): EPEVTQTPSHQVTQMGQEVILRCVPISNHLYFYWYRQILGQKVEFLVSFYNNEISEKSEIFDDQFSVERPDGSNFTLKIRSTKLEDSAMYFCASSDRATSANYEQYFGPGTRLTVT.